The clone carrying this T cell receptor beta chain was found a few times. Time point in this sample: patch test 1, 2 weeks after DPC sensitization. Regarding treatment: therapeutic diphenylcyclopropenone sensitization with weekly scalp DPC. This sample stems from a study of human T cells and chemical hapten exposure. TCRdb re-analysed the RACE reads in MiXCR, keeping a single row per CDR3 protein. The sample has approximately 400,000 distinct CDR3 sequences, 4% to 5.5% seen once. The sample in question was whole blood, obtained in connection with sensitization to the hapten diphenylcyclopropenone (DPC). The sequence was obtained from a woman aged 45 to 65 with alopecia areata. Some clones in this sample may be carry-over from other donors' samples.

For the CDR3, the DNA is TGTGCCAGGAAATATCCAGGACAGGGGAGCACAGATACGCAGTATTTT. It codes for CARKYPGQGSTDTQYF. The chain couples TRBV6-4 to TRBJ2-3, with 9 nucleotides matching TRBD1. The V gene's germline CDR1 is MRHNA and CDR2 SNTAGT. V trimming: 9 bases; J trimming: 0 bases; junction bases outside the gene matches: 10. The CDR3 is 16 amino acids.